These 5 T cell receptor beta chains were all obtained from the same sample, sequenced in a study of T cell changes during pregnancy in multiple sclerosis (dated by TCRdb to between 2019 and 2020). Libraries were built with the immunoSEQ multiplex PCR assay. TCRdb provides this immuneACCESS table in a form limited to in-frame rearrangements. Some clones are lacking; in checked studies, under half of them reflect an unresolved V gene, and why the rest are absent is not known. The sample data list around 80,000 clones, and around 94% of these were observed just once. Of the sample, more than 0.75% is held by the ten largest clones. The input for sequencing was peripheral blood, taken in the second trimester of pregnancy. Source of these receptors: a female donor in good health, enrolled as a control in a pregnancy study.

CDR3 loop: CASSFAGNTEAFF. DNA for the CDR3: TGCGCCAGCAGCTTCGCGGGGAACACTGAAGCTTTCTTT. The chain couples TRBV5-1 to TRBJ1-1; no firm D call. This CDR3 has 13 amino acids. Germline V gives CDR1 SGHRS, CDR2 YFSETQ. Deletions cut 2 bases from V and 1 base from J, with 6 bases between.

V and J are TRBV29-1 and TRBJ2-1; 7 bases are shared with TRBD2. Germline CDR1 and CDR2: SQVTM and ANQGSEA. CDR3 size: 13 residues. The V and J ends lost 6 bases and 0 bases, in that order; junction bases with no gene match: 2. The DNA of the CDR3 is TGCAGCGTCTGGGACTACTCCTACAATGAGCAGTTCTTC. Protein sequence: CSVWDYSYNEQFF.

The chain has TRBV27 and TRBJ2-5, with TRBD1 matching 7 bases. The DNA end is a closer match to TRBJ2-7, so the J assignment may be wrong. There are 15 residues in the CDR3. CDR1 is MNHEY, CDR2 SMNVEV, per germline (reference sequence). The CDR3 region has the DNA TGTGCCAGCAGTTTATCAGGGGGCCACTCCTACGAGCAGTACTTC. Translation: CASSLSGGHSYEQYF.

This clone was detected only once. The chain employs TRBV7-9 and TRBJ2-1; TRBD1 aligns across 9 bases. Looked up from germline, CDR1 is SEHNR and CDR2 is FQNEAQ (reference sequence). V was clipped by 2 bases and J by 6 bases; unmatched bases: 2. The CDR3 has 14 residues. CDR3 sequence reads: CASSLRDRANEQFF. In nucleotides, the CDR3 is TGTGCCAGCAGCTTACGGGACAGGGCCAATGAGCAGTTCTTC.

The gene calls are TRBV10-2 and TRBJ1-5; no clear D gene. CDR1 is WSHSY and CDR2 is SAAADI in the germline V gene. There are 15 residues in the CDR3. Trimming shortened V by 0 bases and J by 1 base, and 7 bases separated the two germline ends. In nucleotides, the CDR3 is TGCGCCAGCAGTGAGTCGACGGGGAGCAATCAGCCCCAGCATTTT. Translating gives CASSESTGSNQPQHF.